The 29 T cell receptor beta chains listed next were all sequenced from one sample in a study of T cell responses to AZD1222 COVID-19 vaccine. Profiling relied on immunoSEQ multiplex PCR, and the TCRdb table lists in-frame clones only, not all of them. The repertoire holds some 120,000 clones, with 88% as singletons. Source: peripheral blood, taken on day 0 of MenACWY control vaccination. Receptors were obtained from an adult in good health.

The CDR3 region is CASSVGVLNSPLHF. CDR3 sequence (DNA): TGTGCCAGCAGCGTAGGCGTCCTTAATTCACCCCTCCACTTT. The rearrangement links TRBV9 to TRBJ1-6; no clear D gene. This CDR3 has 14 amino acids. Per germline, CDR1 SGDLS and CDR2 YYNGEE. The V gene lost 0 bases and the J gene lost 6 bases, with 7 bases spanning the gap.

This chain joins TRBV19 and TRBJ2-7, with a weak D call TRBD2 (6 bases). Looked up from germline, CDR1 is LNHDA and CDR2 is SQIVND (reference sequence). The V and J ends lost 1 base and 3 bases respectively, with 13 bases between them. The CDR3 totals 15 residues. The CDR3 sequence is CASSIGTAGNYEQYF. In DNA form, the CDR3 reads TGTGCCAGTAGTATAGGGACCGCGGGGAACTACGAGCAGTACTTC.

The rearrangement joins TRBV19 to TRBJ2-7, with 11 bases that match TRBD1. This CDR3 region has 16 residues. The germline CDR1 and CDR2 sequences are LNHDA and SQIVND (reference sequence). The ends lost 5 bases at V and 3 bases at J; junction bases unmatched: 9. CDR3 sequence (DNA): TGTGCCAGTAGTGCCGGCCGGGGACAGGGGGTCTACGAGCAGTACTTC. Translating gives CASSAGRGQGVYEQYF.

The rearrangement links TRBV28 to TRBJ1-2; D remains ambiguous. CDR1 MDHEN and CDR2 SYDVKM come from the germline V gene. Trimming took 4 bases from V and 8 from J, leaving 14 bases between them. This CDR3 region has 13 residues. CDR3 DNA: TGTGCCAGCAGTTCGAATACTTGGAGCGGCTACACCTTC. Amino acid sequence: CASSSNTWSGYTF.

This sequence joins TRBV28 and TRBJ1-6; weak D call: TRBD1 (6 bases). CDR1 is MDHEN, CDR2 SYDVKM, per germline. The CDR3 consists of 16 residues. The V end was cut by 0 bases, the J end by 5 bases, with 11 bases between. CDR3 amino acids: CASSLWGAGDNSPLHF. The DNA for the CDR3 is TGTGCCAGCAGTTTATGGGGGGCGGGGGATAATTCACCCCTCCACTTT.

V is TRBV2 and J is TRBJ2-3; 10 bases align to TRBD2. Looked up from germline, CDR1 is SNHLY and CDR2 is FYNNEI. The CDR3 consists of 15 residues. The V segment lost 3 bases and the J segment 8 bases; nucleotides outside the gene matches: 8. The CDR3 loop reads CASSDPSGRAGTQYF. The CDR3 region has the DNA TGTGCCAGCAGTGACCCCAGCGGGAGGGCCGGTACGCAGTATTTT.

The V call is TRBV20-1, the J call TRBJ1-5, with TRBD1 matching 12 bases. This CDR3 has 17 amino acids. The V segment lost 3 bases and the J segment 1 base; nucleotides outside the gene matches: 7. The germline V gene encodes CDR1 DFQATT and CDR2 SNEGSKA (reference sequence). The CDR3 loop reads CSASGDRGQLSNQPQHF. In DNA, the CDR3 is TGCAGTGCTAGTGGGGACAGGGGGCAATTGAGCAATCAGCCCCAGCATTTT.

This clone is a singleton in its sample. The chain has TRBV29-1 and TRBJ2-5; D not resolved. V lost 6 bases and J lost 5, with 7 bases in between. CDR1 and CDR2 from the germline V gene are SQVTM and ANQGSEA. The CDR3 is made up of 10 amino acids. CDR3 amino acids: CSVRIETQYF. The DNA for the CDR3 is TGCAGCGTCCGCATTGAGACCCAGTACTTC.

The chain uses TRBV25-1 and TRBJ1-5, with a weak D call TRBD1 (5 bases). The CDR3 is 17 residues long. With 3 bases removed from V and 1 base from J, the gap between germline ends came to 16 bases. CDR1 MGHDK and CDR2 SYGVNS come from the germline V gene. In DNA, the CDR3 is TGTGCCAGCAGTGAGCCCGGCCGGGACGACAGCAATCAGCCCCAGCATTTT. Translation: CASSEPGRDDSNQPQHF.

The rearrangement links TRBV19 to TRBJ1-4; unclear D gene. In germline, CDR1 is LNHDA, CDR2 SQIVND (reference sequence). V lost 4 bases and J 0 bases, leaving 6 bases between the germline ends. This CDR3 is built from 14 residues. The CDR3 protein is CASSRPSTNEKLFF. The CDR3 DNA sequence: TGTGCCAGTAGTAGGCCCTCAACTAATGAAAAACTGTTTTTT.

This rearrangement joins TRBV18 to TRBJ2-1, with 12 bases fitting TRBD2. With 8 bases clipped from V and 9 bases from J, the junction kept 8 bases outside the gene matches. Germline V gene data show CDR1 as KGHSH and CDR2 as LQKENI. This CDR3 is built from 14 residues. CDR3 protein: CASLPSGRAGEQFF. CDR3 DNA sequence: TGTGCCAGCCTCCCTAGCGGGAGGGCAGGTGAGCAGTTCTTC.

CDR3: CASSITGGMNTEAFF. CDR3 DNA: TGTGCCAGCAGCATCACAGGGGGTATGAACACTGAAGCTTTCTTT. V usage is TRBV5-4 and J usage is TRBJ1-1, with 8 positions matching TRBD1. With 4 bases clipped from V and 0 bases from J, the junction kept 5 bases outside the gene matches. Germline loops: CDR1 SGHNT, CDR2 YYREEE (reference sequence). The CDR3 loop spans 15 amino acids. Supplemented by reference TRBV5-4 and TRBJ1-1, the full variable domain reads ETGVTQSPTHLIKTRGQQVTLRCSSQSGHNTVSWYQQALGQGPQFIFQYYREEENGRGNFPPRFSGLQFPNYSSELNVNALELDDSALYLCASSITGGMNTEAFFGQGTRLTVV.

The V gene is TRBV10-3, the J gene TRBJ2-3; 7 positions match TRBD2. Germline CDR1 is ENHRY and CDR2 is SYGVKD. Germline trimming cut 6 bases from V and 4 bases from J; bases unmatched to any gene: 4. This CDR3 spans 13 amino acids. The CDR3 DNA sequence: TGTGCCATCAGGGGAGGGAGGGCAGATACGCAGTATTTT. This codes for CAIRGGRADTQYF.

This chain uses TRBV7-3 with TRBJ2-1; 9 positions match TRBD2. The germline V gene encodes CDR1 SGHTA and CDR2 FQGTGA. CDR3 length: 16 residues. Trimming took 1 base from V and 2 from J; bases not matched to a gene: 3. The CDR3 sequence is CASSLSSGSPYNEQFF. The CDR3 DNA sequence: TGTGCCAGCAGCTTAAGTAGCGGGAGTCCCTACAATGAGCAGTTCTTC.

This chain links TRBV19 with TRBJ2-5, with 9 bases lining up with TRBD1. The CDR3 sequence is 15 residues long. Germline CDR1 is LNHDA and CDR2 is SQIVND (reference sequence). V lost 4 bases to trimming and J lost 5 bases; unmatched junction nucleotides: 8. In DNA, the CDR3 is TGTGCCAGTAGTAGGGGGACAGGGATAGGGGAGACCCAGTACTTC. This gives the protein CASSRGTGIGETQYF.

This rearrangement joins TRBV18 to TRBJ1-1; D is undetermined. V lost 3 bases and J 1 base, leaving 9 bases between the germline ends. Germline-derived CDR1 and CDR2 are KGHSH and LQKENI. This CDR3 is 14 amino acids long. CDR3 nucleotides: TGTGCCAGCTCACCGGTAATTGGGAACACTGAAGCTTTCTTT. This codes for CASSPVIGNTEAFF.

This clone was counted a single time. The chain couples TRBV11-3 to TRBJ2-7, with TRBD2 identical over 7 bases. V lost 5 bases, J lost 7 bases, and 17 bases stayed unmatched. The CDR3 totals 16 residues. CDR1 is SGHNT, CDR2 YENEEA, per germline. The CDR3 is CASSPGGWSRGGEQYF. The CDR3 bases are TGTGCCAGCAGCCCAGGTGGGTGGTCCCGGGGAGGGGAGCAGTACTTC.

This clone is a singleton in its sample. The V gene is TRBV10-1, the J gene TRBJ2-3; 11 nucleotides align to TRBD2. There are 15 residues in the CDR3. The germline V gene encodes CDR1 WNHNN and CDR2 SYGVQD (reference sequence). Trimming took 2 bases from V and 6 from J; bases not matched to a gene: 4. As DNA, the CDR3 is TGCGCCAGCAGTGAGGCGGGACTAGCGGCTGATACGCAGTATTTT. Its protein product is CASSEAGLAADTQYF.

The CDR3: CASRVAGAYEQYF. The CDR3 DNA sequence: TGTGCCAGCAGGGTAGCGGGAGCTTACGAGCAGTACTTC. This chain joins TRBV3-1 (or the pseudogene TRBV3-2) and TRBJ2-7, with TRBD2 matching over 9 bases. The V and J ends lost 6 bases and 4 bases, in that order; junction bases with no gene match: 4. The CDR3 has 13 amino acids. Per the germline V gene, CDR1 is LGHDT and CDR2 is YNNKEL (reference sequence).

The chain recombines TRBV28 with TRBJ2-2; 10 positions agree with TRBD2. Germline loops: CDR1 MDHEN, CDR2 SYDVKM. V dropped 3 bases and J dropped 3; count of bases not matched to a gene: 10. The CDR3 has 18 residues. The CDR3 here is CASSFLPGLAEDTGELFF. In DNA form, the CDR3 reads TGTGCCAGCAGTTTCCTCCCTGGACTAGCGGAGGACACCGGGGAGCTGTTTTTT.

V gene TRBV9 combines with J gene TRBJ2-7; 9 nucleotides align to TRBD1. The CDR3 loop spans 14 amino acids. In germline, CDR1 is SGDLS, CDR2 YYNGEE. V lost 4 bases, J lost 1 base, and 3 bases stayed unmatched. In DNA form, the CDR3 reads TGTGCCAGCAGCCCCGGGACAGGGTCCTACGAGCAGTACTTC. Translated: CASSPGTGSYEQYF.

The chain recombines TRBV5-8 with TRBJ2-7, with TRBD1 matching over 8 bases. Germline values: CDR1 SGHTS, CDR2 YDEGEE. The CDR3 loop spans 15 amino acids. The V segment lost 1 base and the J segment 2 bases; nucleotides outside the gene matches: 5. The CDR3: CASSLSPGGTYEQYF. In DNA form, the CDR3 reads TGTGCCAGCAGCTTGTCGCCAGGGGGCACCTACGAGCAGTACTTC.

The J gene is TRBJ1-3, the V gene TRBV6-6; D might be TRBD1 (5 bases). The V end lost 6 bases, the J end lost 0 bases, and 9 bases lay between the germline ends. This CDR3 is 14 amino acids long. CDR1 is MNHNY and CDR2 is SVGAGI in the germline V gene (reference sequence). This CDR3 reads CASRRTGSGNTIYF. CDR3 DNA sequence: TGTGCCAGCAGACGTACAGGCTCTGGAAACACCATATATTTT.

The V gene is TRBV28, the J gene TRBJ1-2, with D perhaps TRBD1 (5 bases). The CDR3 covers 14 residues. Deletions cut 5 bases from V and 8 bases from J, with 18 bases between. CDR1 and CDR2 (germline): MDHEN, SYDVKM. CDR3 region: CASSPRNRMKGYTF. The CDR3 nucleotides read TGTGCCAGCAGTCCAAGAAACAGGATGAAAGGCTACACCTTC.

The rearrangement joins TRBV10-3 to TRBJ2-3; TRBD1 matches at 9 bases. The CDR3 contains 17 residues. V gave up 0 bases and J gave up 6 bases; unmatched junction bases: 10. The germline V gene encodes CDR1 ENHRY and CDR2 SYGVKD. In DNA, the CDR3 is TGTGCCATCAGTGAGTCGAAGTTAGGGACAGGGTTGGATACGCAGTATTTT. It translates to CAISESKLGTGLDTQYF.

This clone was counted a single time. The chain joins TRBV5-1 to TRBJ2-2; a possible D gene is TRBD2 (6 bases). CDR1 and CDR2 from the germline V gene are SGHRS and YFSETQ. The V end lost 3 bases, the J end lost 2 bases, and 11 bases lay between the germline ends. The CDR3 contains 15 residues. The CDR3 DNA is TGCGCCAGCAGCTGGGGACTGGAAAACACCGGGGAGCTGTTTTTT. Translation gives CASSWGLENTGELFF.

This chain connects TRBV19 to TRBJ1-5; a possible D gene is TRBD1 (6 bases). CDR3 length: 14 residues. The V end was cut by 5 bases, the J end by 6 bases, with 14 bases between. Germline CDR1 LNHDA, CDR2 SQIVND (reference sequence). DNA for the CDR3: TGTGCCAGTAGTCTCGACAGGCCTGGTCAGCCCCAGCATTTT. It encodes CASSLDRPGQPQHF.

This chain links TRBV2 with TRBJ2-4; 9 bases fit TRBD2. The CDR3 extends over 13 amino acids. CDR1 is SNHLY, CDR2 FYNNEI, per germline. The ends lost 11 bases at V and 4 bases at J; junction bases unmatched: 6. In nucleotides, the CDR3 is TGTGCCTCCCAGCGGGAGGTGAAAAACATTCAGTACTTC. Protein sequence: CASQREVKNIQYF.

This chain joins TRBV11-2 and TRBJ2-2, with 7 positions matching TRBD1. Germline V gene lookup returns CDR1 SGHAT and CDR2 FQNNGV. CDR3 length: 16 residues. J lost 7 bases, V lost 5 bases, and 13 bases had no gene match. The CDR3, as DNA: TGTGCCAGCAGCCACATAGGGGGCGCAGACTTCGGGGAGCTGTTTTTT. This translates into CASSHIGGADFGELFF. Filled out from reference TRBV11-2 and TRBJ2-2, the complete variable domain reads EAGVAQSPRYKIIEKRQSVAFWCNPISGHATLYWYQQILGQGPKLLIQFQNNGVVDDSQLPKDRFSAERLKGVDSTLKIQPAKLEDSAVYLCASSHIGGADFGELFFGEGSRLTVL.